The 2 T cell receptor beta chains presented below share a single source sample, sequenced in a study of blood T cell repertoires in COVID-19. Here immunoSEQ multiplex PCR was the method, and the copy in TCRdb shows in-frame clones only, minus some. The sample shows some 190,000 clones, approximately 91% of them seen only once. The sample comprised peripheral blood. The receptors stem from a woman in her forties who had recovered from COVID-19.

This chain uses TRBV7-8 with TRBJ1-3; a possible D gene is TRBD1 (5 bases). Trimming stripped 3 bases from V and 0 bases from J, with 15 bases between. Germline CDR1 SGHVS, CDR2 FQNEAQ. CDR3 size: 17 residues. CDR3 sequence reads: CASSFFSRANSGNTIYF. The DNA for the CDR3 is TGTGCCAGCAGCTTTTTTTCCAGGGCGAACTCTGGAAACACCATATATTTT. Using reference TRBV7-8 and TRBJ1-3 for the parts outside the CDR3, the full variable domain is GAGVSQSPRYKVAKRGQDVALRCDPISGHVSLFWYQQALGQGPEFLTYFQNEAQLDKSGLPSDRFFAERPEGSVSTLKIQRTQQEDSAVYLCASSFFSRANSGNTIYFGEGSWLTVV.

The chain recombines TRBV4-2 with TRBJ1-4; TRBD1 matches 9 bases. Germline lookup yields CDR1 LGHNA and CDR2 YNFKEQ. CDR3 length: 16 amino acids. V lost 0 bases, J lost 7 bases, and 6 bases stayed unmatched. The CDR3 bases are TGTGCCAGCAGCCAAGATGGGACAGGGTGGAGTGAAAAACTGTTTTTT. As protein: CASSQDGTGWSEKLFF.